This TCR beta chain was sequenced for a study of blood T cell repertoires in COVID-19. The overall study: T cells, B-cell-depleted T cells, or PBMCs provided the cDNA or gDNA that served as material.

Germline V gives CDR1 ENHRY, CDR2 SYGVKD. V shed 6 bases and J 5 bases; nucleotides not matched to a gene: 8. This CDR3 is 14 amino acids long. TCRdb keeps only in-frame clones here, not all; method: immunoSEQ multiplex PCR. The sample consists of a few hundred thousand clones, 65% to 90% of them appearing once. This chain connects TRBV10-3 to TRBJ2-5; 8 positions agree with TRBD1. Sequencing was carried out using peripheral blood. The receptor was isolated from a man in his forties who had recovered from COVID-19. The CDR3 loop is CAISTGGIQETQYF. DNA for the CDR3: TGTGCCATCAGCACAGGGGGGATACAGGAGACCCAGTACTTC.